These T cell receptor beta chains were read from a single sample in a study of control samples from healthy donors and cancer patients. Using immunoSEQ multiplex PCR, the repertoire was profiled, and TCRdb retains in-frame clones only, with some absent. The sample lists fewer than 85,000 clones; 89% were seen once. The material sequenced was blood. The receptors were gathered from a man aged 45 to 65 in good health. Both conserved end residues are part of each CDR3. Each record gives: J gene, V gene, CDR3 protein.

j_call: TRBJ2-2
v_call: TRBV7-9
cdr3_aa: CASSLGGQGANTGELFF

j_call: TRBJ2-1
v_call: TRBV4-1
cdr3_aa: CASSQEEGHNEQFF

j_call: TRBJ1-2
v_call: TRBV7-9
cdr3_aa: CASSSDDLGYTF

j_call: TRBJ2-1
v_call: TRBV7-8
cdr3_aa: CASRLGGVTKDNEQFF

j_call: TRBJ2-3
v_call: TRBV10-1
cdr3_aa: CASSVLAGGTDTQYF

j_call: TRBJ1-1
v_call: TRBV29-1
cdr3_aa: CSVVSGTEAFF

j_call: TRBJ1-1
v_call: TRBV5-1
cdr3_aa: CASSLQGMNTEAFF

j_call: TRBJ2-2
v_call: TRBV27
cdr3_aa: CASSSWGQGAAGELFF

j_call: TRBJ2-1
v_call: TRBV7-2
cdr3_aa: CASSSSPGLAGGGEFF

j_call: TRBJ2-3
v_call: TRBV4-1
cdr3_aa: CASSQDRSGGTDTQYF